The rows below give T cell receptor beta chains drawn from one sample of a study of T cells in tuberculosis. Assay: immunoSEQ multiplex PCR; the TCRdb copy retains only in-frame clones and omits some. The sample yields 35,000 to 40,000 clones, almost 95% seen once. The sequenced sample consisted of PBMCs. These receptors were collected from a donor aged 10-30 years with latent tuberculosis or without tuberculosis infection. Some clones in this sample may be carry-over from other donors' samples. CDR3s include the opening cysteine and the closing phenylalanine or tryptophan. The D gene is left open where the match is weak. For some rows the clone size is stated as once, few or many, or as a class when expanded; others skip it.

clone_size: -
d_call: TRBD1
j_call: TRBJ1-1
v_call: TRBV5-5
cdr3_aa: CASSPPGGSNTEAFF
cdr3_nt: TGTGCCAGCAGCCCGCCAGGGGGCTCGAACACTGAAGCTTTCTTT

clone_size: -
d_call: -
j_call: TRBJ2-1
v_call: TRBV25-1
cdr3_aa: CASSRGQGLYNEQFF
cdr3_nt: TGTGCCAGCAGTCGCGGACAGGGACTATACAATGAGCAGTTCTTC

clone_size: -
d_call: TRBD2
j_call: TRBJ2-1
v_call: TRBV4-3
cdr3_aa: CASSQRYRWDYTSSYNEQFF
cdr3_nt: TGCGCCAGCAGCCAGAGATACCGATGGGACTACACTTCCTCCTACAATGAGCAGTTCTTC

clone_size: -
d_call: -
j_call: TRBJ2-6
v_call: TRBV5-5
cdr3_aa: CASSETGANVLTF
cdr3_nt: TGTGCCAGCAGCGAGACTGGGGCCAACGTCCTGACTTTC

clone_size: -
d_call: TRBD1
j_call: TRBJ2-5
v_call: TRBV4-3
cdr3_aa: CASSPDRTGQETQYF
cdr3_nt: TGCGCCAGCAGCCCTGACAGGACAGGCCAAGAGACCCAGTACTTC

clone_size: few
d_call: -
j_call: TRBJ1-1
v_call: TRBV11-2
cdr3_aa: CASSTALTGMNTEAFF
cdr3_nt: TGTGCCAGCAGCACAGCCCTCACGGGGATGAACACTGAAGCTTTCTTT

clone_size: -
d_call: -
j_call: TRBJ1-1
v_call: TRBV19
cdr3_aa: CASSNTGNTEAFF
cdr3_nt: TGTGCCAGTAGTAACACGGGGAACACTGAAGCTTTCTTT

clone_size: -
d_call: -
j_call: TRBJ2-5
v_call: TRBV29-1
cdr3_aa: CSVEETRETQYF
cdr3_nt: TGCAGCGTTGAGGAGACTAGGGAGACCCAGTACTTC

clone_size: once
d_call: -
j_call: TRBJ1-2
v_call: TRBV6-5
cdr3_aa: CASSYDSDGYTF
cdr3_nt: TGTGCCAGCAGTTACGACAGCGATGGCTACACCTTC

clone_size: -
d_call: -
j_call: TRBJ1-1
v_call: TRBV2
cdr3_aa: CASIYDRTNTEAFF
cdr3_nt: TGTGCCAGCATCTACGACAGAACGAACACTGAAGCTTTCTTT

clone_size: once
d_call: -
j_call: TRBJ1-1
v_call: TRBV5-1
cdr3_aa: CASSLGRGGTEAFF
cdr3_nt: TGCGCCAGCAGCTTGGGAAGGGGCGGCACTGAAGCTTTCTTT

clone_size: -
d_call: -
j_call: TRBJ1-4
v_call: TRBV5-4
cdr3_aa: CASATMGKTEKLFF
cdr3_nt: TGTGCCAGCGCGACTATGGGGAAGACTGAAAAACTGTTTTTT

clone_size: few
d_call: TRBD1
j_call: TRBJ2-2
v_call: TRBV7-3
cdr3_aa: CASSLGQGTGELFF
cdr3_nt: TGTGCCAGCAGCCTGGGACAGGGCACCGGGGAGCTGTTTTTT

clone_size: -
d_call: -
j_call: TRBJ1-1
v_call: TRBV4-3
cdr3_aa: CASSQVLEVSGTEAFF
cdr3_nt: TGCGCCAGCAGCCAAGTGCTGGAGGTTTCGGGCACTGAAGCTTTCTTT

clone_size: -
d_call: TRBD1
j_call: TRBJ2-2
v_call: TRBV5-1
cdr3_aa: CASSGTGNTGELFF
cdr3_nt: TGCGCCAGCAGCGGGACAGGGAACACCGGGGAGCTGTTTTTT

clone_size: -
d_call: -
j_call: TRBJ1-2
v_call: TRBV4-3
cdr3_aa: CASSHHLVQGKGYGYTF
cdr3_nt: TGCGCCAGCAGCCATCATTTGGTGCAGGGCAAGGGCTATGGCTACACCTTC

clone_size: -
d_call: -
j_call: TRBJ1-5
v_call: TRBV10-2
cdr3_aa: CASSEWERTQHF
cdr3_nt: TGCGCCAGCAGTGAGTGGGAGCGCACCCAGCATTTT